What follows is one TCR beta chain and its context. Its target is not known. This sample is drawn from a study of T-cell memory formation after mild COVID-19. Study-level information: For the most part, TCR clusters were specific to one donor.

Overall study results and limits: Confirmation was lacking for SARS-CoV-2 specificity of second-wave clones that peaked on day 37.

Using its own MiXCR run on the 5' RACE reads, TCRdb lists one record per CDR3 protein. The sample holds about 210,000 distinct CDR3 sequences, around 26% seen once. The sequence was collected from an adult woman who had mild COVID-19 (a few samples of this study predate the infection). Cell type and time point are not known. Material for sequencing was PBMCs or a T cell subset sorted from them (not recorded which).

The CDR3 sequence: CASSVSTGPWTEAFF. In nucleotides, the CDR3 is TGTGCCAGCAGCGTAAGTACAGGTCCGTGGACTGAAGCTTTCTTT. The chain carries TRBV9 and TRBJ1-1; D possibly corresponds to TRBD1 (5 bases). Trimming pared 1 base from V and 5 bases from J, leaving 15 bases between. Germline lookup yields CDR1 SGDLS and CDR2 YYNGEE. The CDR3 is 15 amino acids.